Below, 10 T cell receptor beta chains from the same sample are listed, as sequenced in a study of radiotherapy plus CTLA-4 blockade in lung cancer. This table comes from immunoSEQ multiplex PCR, and its TCRdb copy is limited to in-frame clones, with some not included. The sample records 90,000 to 100,000 clones, approximately 74% being singletons. Sequenced material: peripheral blood, taken from a patient treated with radiotherapy plus ipilimumab. These receptors all come from a human donor with non-small cell lung cancer who had a partial response to radiotherapy plus ipilimumab. Some clones in this sample may be carry-over from other donors' samples.

This chain joins TRBV5-3 and TRBJ2-2, with no clear D. TRBV5-3 has ORF status, its function being uncertain. This CDR3 has 18 amino acids. Deletions cut 1 base from V and 0 bases from J, with 16 bases between. The CDR3 sequence is CARSLCCCISANTGELFF. The CDR3 DNA follows: TGTGCCAGAAGCTTGTGTTGTTGCATCAGTGCGAACACCGGGGAGCTGTTTTTT.

V and J are TRBV7-2 and TRBJ2-7; 8 bases line up with TRBD2. Trimming at V came to 5 bases and at J to 3 bases, leaving 6 bases not matched to a gene. There are 14 residues in the CDR3. Per germline, CDR1 SGHTA and CDR2 FQGNSA. CDR3 amino acids: CASSTDGGDYEQYF. CDR3 in DNA: TGTGCCAGCAGCACTGACGGGGGGGACTACGAGCAGTACTTC. Full variable domain (remainder filled in from reference TRBV7-2 and TRBJ2-7): GAGVSQSPSNKVTEKGKDVELRCDPISGHTALYWYRQSLGQGLEFLIYFQGNSAPDKSGLPSDRFSAERTGGSVSTLTIQRTQQEDSAVYLCASSTDGGDYEQYFGPGTRLTVT.

This chain joins TRBV7-2 and TRBJ1-6, with D unresolved. V was clipped by 5 bases and J by 3 bases, with 14 bases between them. Germline values: CDR1 SGHTA, CDR2 FQGNSA. This CDR3 is built from 16 residues. The CDR3 protein is CASSPRRAHYNSPLHF. CDR3 coding DNA: TGTGCCAGCAGCCCCCGGCGGGCCCACTATAATTCACCCCTCCACTTT.

This clone has just a few counts. This chain uses TRBV6-5 with TRBJ2-7; 9 nucleotides match TRBD2. The V segment lost 0 bases and the J segment 7 bases; nucleotides outside the gene matches: 7. CDR1 and CDR2 (germline): MNHEY, SVGAGI. CDR3 length: 15 amino acids. The CDR3 reads CASSYSASGASEQYF. The CDR3 DNA reads as TGTGCCAGCAGTTACTCGGCTAGCGGGGCCTCGGAGCAGTACTTC.

The chain combines TRBV7-2 with TRBJ2-5, with 7 nucleotides matching TRBD2. The CDR3 extends over 19 amino acids. The V and J ends lost 4 bases and 2 bases, in that order; junction bases with no gene match: 19. Germline V lookup: CDR1 SGHTA, CDR2 FQGNSA. In nucleotides, the CDR3 is TGTGCCAGCAGCTGGTTGGGGACTAAGCTAGGGCTAAGGCAAGAGACCCAGTACTTC. Its protein is CASSWLGTKLGLRQETQYF.

The rearrangement uses TRBV6-1 and TRBJ1-3; 9 bases map to TRBD1. Trimming took 5 bases from V and 2 from J; bases not matched to a gene: 1. In germline, CDR1 is MNHNS, CDR2 SASEGT. This CDR3 is built from 14 residues. The CDR3 coding sequence is TGTGCCAGCAGTAGGACAGGGGCTGGAAACACCATATATTTT. This codes for CASSRTGAGNTIYF.

A single count supports this clone. The chain joins TRBV18 to TRBJ2-1; the D gene is possibly TRBD2 (6 bases). The CDR3 has 14 residues. The ends were cut back, 6 bases at V and 12 bases at J, with 21 bases in the middle. In germline, CDR1 is KGHSH, CDR2 LQKENI. The CDR3 DNA is TGTGCCAGCTCCGGTTTAGCTAGCGAGGGTATGCAGTTCTTC. The encoded protein is CASSGLASEGMQFF.

The gene calls are TRBV20-1 and TRBJ2-1; D ambiguous. The CDR3 extends over 11 amino acids. In germline, CDR1 is DFQATT, CDR2 SNEGSKA (reference sequence). Trimming removed 5 bases from V and 5 bases from J, with 7 bases in between. The CDR3 nucleotides are TGCAGTGCTCTTCGGGACAATGAGCAGTTCTTC. Translated: CSALRDNEQFF.

V is TRBV6-6 and J is TRBJ1-1; 9 bases fit TRBD1. Germline CDR1 is MNHNY and CDR2 is SVGAGI (reference sequence). Trimming removed 2 bases from V and 5 bases from J; junction bases left unmatched: 3. This CDR3 has 14 residues. CDR3 sequence (DNA): TGTGCCAGCAGTTACGACAGGGGGGAAACTGAAGCTTTCTTT. Translating gives CASSYDRGETEAFF.

This clone was counted only a few times. The chain uses TRBV9 and TRBJ2-2; 12 bases align to TRBD2. The CDR3 spans 16 residues. V trimming: 3 bases; J trimming: 4 bases; junction bases outside the gene matches: 4. Germline V gene lookup returns CDR1 SGDLS and CDR2 YYNGEE. CDR3 sequence: CASSERLAGVTGELFF. The CDR3 DNA is TGTGCCAGCAGCGAGAGACTAGCGGGAGTCACCGGGGAGCTGTTTTTT.